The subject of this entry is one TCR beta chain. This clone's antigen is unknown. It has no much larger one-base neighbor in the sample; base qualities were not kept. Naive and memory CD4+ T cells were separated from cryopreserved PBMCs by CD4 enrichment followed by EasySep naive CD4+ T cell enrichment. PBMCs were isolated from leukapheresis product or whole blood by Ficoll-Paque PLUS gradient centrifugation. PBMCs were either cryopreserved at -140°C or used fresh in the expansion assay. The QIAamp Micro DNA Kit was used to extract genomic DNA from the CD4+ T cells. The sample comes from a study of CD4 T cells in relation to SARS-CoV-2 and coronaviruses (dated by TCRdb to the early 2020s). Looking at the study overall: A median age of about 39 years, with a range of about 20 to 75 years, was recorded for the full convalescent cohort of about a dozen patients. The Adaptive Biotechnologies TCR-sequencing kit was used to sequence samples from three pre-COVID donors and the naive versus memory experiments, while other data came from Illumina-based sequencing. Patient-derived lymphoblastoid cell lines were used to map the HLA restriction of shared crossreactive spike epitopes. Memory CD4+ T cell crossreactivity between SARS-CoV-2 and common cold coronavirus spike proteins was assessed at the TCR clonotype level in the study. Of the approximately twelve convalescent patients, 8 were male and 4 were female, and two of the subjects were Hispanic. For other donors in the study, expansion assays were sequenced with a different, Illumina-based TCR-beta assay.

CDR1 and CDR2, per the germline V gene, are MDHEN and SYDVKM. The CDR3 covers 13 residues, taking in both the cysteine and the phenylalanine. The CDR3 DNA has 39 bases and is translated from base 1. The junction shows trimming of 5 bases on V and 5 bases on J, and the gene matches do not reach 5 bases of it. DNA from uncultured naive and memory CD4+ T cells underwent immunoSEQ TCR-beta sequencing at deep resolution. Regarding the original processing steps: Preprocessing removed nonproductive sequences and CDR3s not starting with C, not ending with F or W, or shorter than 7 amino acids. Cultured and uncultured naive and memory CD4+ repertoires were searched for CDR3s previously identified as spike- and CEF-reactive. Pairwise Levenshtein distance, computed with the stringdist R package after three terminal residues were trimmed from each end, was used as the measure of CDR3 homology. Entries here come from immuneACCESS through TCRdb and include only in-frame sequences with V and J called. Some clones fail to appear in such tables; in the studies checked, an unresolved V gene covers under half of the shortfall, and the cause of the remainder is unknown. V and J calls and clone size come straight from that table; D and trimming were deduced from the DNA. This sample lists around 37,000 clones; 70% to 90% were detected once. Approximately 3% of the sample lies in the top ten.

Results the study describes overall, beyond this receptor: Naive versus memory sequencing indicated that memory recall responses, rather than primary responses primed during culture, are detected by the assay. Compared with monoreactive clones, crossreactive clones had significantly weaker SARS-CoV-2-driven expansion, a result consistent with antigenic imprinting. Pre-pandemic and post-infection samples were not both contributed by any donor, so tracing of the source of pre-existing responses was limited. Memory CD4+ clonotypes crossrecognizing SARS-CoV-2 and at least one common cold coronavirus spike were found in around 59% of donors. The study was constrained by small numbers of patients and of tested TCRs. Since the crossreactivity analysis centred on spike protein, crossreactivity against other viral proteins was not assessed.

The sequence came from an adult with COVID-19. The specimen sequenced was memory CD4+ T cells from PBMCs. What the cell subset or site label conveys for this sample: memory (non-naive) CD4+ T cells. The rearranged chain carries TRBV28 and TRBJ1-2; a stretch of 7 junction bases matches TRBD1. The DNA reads TGTGCCAGCAGTCTAGGGACAGTATATGGCTACACCTTC. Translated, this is CASSLGTVYGYTF.